This T cell receptor (beta chain) was sequenced in a study of cytomegalovirus exposure and HLA in healthy donors. This clone was found once. The antigen remains undetermined. Study-level results: Sequencing likely generated an artifact that appeared as a cluster of highly shared sequence variants. The classifier, whose performance was assessed in both the original and validation cohorts, reportedly diagnosed cytomegalovirus status with high specificity and sensitivity. The authors later found most CMV-associated TCR beta chains appeared HLA-restricted. Three CMV-associated chains were confirmed in vitro to be specific for CMV antigens.

The germline CDR1 and CDR2 sequences are SQVTM and ANQGSEA. The CDR3 length is 16 residues. Trimming shortened V by 3 bases and J by 1 base, and 16 bases separated the two germline ends. The PCR contained 60 Vbeta and 13 Jbeta primers. Sequenced by immunoSEQ multiplex PCR; TCRdb stores in-frame clones only, minus some. The sample records 170,000 or so clones, around 80% being singletons. The chain joins TRBV29-1 to TRBJ2-4; the D gene is possibly TRBD2 (5 bases). The sequence derives from a man younger than 45 in good health and CMV-seropositive. The sample taken for sequencing was PBMCs. In nucleotides, the CDR3 is TGCAGCGTTGAGATCCTTACGTTAGCGGCCAAAAACATTCAGTACTTC. Translating gives CSVEILTLAAKNIQYF.